This is a list of T cell receptor beta chains from one sample in a study of blood T cell repertoires in COVID-19. Profiled with immunoSEQ multiplex PCR; TCRdb holds only in-frame clones, not every one. The sample records around 230,000 clones, around 90% being singletons. The material sequenced was peripheral blood. These receptors all stem from a man aged 55 to 70 who had recovered from COVID-19. Both conserved end residues are part of each CDR3. The D gene is left open where the match is weak. Rows give clone size only sometimes, using once, few, many, or a class for an expanded clone.

J gene	D gene	V gene	clone size	CDR3 DNA	CDR3 protein
TRBJ2-1	-	TRBV10-3	-	TGTGCCATCAGTGACGTTGATGGGAGCTCTTACAATGAGCAGTTCTTC	CAISDVDGSSYNEQFF
TRBJ1-5	TRBD1	TRBV12-5	-	TGTGCTAGTGGTTTGGTCCTCACAGGGGGCTTGGTTCAGCCCCAGCATTTT	CASGLVLTGGLVQPQHF
TRBJ1-4	-	TRBV6-5	-	TGTGCCAGCAGTCCGGGATCAACTAATGAAAAACTGTTTTTT	CASSPGSTNEKLFF
TRBJ2-5	-	TRBV9	once	TGTGCCAGCAGCGTAACCCCAAACGGGGAGACCCAGTACTTC	CASSVTPNGETQYF
TRBJ2-2	-	TRBV5-1	-	TGCGCCAGCAGCTACTGGTCGAACACCGGGGAGCTGTTTTTT	CASSYWSNTGELFF
TRBJ1-6	TRBD1	TRBV7-9	-	TGTGCCAGCAGCTTAGGGGGACAGGGAGGTTCACCCCTCCACTTT	CASSLGGQGGSPLHF
TRBJ1-1	TRBD1	TRBV3-1/TRBV3-2	-	TGTGCCAGCAGCCAAGGGGACAGGGTTATAAACACTGAAGCTTTCTTT	CASSQGDRVINTEAFF
TRBJ1-2	-	TRBV6-5	-	TGTGCCAGCAGGGTTGGACAGCAGAACTATGGCTACACCTTC	CASRVGQQNYGYTF
TRBJ1-4	-	TRBV5-1	-	TGCGCCAGCAGCTTCTTACAGTCTACAACTAATGAAAAACTGTTTTTT	CASSFLQSTTNEKLFF
TRBJ2-2	TRBD1	TRBV29-1	-	TGCAGCGTTGACGACAGGGCAAACACCGGGGAGCTGTTTTTT	CSVDDRANTGELFF
TRBJ2-2	TRBD1	TRBV18	few	TGTGCCAGCTCACCACGCGGAATTCAGGGACAGAGGAACACCGGGGAGCTGTTTTTT	CASSPRGIQGQRNTGELFF
TRBJ1-5	TRBD1	TRBV9	-	TGTGCCAGCAGCCCCTCGACAGGGTTACGACAGCCCCAGCATTTT	CASSPSTGLRQPQHF
TRBJ1-4	TRBD1	TRBV6-6	once	TGTGCCAGCAGTCATCTGGGACAGGTCCTAACTAATGAAAAACTGTTTTTT	CASSHLGQVLTNEKLFF
TRBJ1-6	-	TRBV5-6	-	TGTGCCAGCAGCTTTTCTGGGCTACCCCTCCACTTT	CASSFSGLPLHF
TRBJ1-3	TRBD1	TRBV9	once	TGTGCCAGCAGCGTATTCGGACAGGACTCTGGAAACACCATATATTTT	CASSVFGQDSGNTIYF
TRBJ2-1	TRBD2	TRBV7-2	once	TGTGCCAGCAGCCACAGCGGGGCCTCCTACAATGAGCAGTTCTTC	CASSHSGASYNEQFF
TRBJ2-7	TRBD1	TRBV30	-	TGTGCCTGGAGTCCGGACAGGTTTTCTCACGAGCAGTACTTC	CAWSPDRFSHEQYF
TRBJ1-1	-	TRBV2	-	TGTGCCAGCACCCTAGACAGGTCGAACACTGAAGCTTTCTTT	CASTLDRSNTEAFF
TRBJ2-5	-	TRBV7-9	-	TGTGCCAGCAGCACAGTCAAAGAGACCCAGTACTTC	CASSTVKETQYF
TRBJ2-3	TRBD2	TRBV6-2/TRBV6-3	few	TGTGCCAGCAGCCCTACACTCGCGGGGGGCACTCGCACAGATACGCAGTATTTT	CASSPTLAGGTRTDTQYF
TRBJ1-5	TRBD1	TRBV6-5	-	TGTGCCAGCAGTTTGAGACAGGGGGCGCGTCAGCCCCAGCATTTT	CASSLRQGARQPQHF
TRBJ2-7	-	TRBV13	-	TGTGCCAGCAGCTTAAGGACAGAGAAAGACGAGCAGTACTTC	CASSLRTEKDEQYF
TRBJ1-3	-	TRBV9	-	TGTGCCAGCAGCGTAGAGGAGGGCGGAGGATTAAACACCATATATTTT	CASSVEEGGGLNTIYF
TRBJ1-4	TRBD1	TRBV30	-	TGTGCCTGGAGTGGCCTTTGGAGGGGGCCGAATGAAAAACTGTTTTTT	CAWSGLWRGPNEKLFF